This entry lists 6 T cell receptor beta chains sequenced from one sample in a study of shared clonotypes between healthy human individuals. Clones were sequenced by immunoSEQ multiplex PCR, and TCRdb holds only the in-frame ones, with some missing. The table records roughly 530,000 clones, 90% to 96% of them present only once. The specimen was naive CD4+ T cells sorted from blood. The subset denotes: CD45RA+ positively selected. Receptor source: a young woman in good health.

The rearrangement joins TRBV11-1 to TRBJ1-1; D is unclear. V gave up 5 bases and J gave up 3 bases, with 10 bases separating them. This CDR3 comprises 13 residues. Germline CDR1 is SGHAT and CDR2 is FQDESV (reference sequence). This chain's CDR3 is CASSRTWDTEAFF. CDR3 DNA sequence: TGTGCCAGCAGCCGTACATGGGACACTGAAGCTTTCTTT. The complete variable domain, with remaining parts taken from reference TRBV11-1 and TRBJ1-1, reads EAEVAQSPRYKITEKSQAVAFWCDPISGHATLYWYRQILGQGPELLVQFQDESVVDDSQLPKDRFSAERLKGVDSTLKIQPAELGDSAMYLCASSRTWDTEAFFGQGTRLTVV.

The chain couples TRBV19 to TRBJ2-1; 10 positions agree with TRBD2. Germline-derived CDR1 and CDR2 are LNHDA and SQIVND (reference sequence). The CDR3 totals 18 residues. V shed 7 bases, J shed 8 bases, and the junction held 20 bases outside the gene matches. CDR3 region: CASTQDRVGSSGSDEQFF. CDR3 nucleotides: TGTGCCAGTACCCAGGACAGGGTGGGGTCTAGCGGGAGCGATGAGCAGTTCTTC.

On this clone: Other DNA sequences in the sample encode the same CDR3. Here the CDR3 DNA reads TGTGCCAGCAGCATTAGCACAGATACGCAGTATTTT. Amino acid sequence: CASSISTDTQYF. The gene calls are TRBV7-2 and TRBJ2-3, with D unclear. Germline-derived CDR1 and CDR2 are SGHTA and FQGNSA. Trimming cost V 5 bases and J 0 bases, with 3 bases left between them. The CDR3 sequence is 12 residues long.

In DNA, the CDR3 is TGCGCCAGCAGCTACCGGACTAGCGAGAGTCGGACCTACGAGCAGTACTTC. Its translation: CASSYRTSESRTYEQYF. V usage is TRBV5-1 and J usage is TRBJ2-7, with 9 nucleotides matching TRBD2. The CDR3 contains 17 residues. Germline lookup yields CDR1 SGHRS and CDR2 YFSETQ. Trimming at V came to 3 bases and at J to 2 bases, leaving 12 bases not matched to a gene.

The gene calls are TRBV14 and TRBJ1-2, with D maybe TRBD1 (6 bases). V shed 6 bases and J shed 8 bases, with 22 bases lying between them. Germline V CDR1 and CDR2: SGHDN, FVKESK. This CDR3 has 15 amino acids. The CDR3 here is CASSPGARRLDGYTF. The CDR3 DNA reads TGTGCCAGCAGTCCGGGGGCGCGGAGGCTCGACGGCTACACCTTC.

V usage is TRBV28 and J usage is TRBJ1-6; D gene uncertain. The CDR3 is made up of 14 amino acids. Trimming removed 7 bases from V and 10 bases from J, with 17 bases in between. Germline values: CDR1 MDHEN, CDR2 SYDVKM. The CDR3 reads CASKPSTSGSPLHF. The CDR3 DNA reads as TGTGCCAGCAAACCCAGTACCAGTGGGTCACCCCTCCACTTT.